This T cell receptor (beta chain) originates from a study of T cells in localized non-small cell lung cancer. The study, taken as a whole, reports: Heterogeneity remains possible because sequencing was limited to only one tumor region.

About this clone: Its antigen is unidentified.

After removal of 6 bases from V and 2 bases from J, the junction contained 3 bases not matched to a gene. This CDR3 has 13 amino acids. Germline values: CDR1 MNHNY, CDR2 SVGAGI (reference sequence). Profiling relied on immunoSEQ multiplex PCR, and the TCRdb table lists in-frame clones only, not all of them. The sample has tens of thousands of clones; roughly three quarters are singletons. The chain carries TRBV6-6 and TRBJ2-5; 7 nucleotides line up with TRBD1. The receptor was isolated from an older male donor with stage II squamous cell lung carcinoma. Sequenced here: peripheral blood, sampled before any cancer treatment. The CDR3 nucleotides are TGTGCCAGCAGGGGACAGCCTCAAGAGACCCAGTACTTC. Translation gives CASRGQPQETQYF.